This TCR beta chain was identified during a study of T cell responses to AZD1222 COVID-19 vaccine. In regard to this clone: Its antigen remains unknown.

Only in-frame clones appear in the TCRdb table, and some are missing; sequencing was by immunoSEQ multiplex PCR. The sample records 150,000 to 160,000 clones, about 90% being singletons. Study-level results: Spike-specific TCR depth and breadth grew after two AZD1222 doses. White British donors predominated, females outnumbered males, and clonal diversity was possibly underestimated. Nearly half of spike-specific TCRs reportedly target variant regions that are unmutated in the B.1.351 and B.1.1.7 variants. The study identified only six AZD1222 recipients as seropositive at baseline.

The TCR originated in an adult in good health. The sequencing used peripheral blood, collected on day 0 of MenACWY control vaccination.

CDR3 DNA sequence: TGTGCCAGTAGTCCCCGAGACAGGACCGGGAACGGGGAGCTGTTTTTT. This encodes CASSPRDRTGNGELFF. The chain recombines TRBV19 with TRBJ2-2, with a tentative D call TRBD1 (6 bases). CDR3 length equals 16 residues. Germline values: CDR1 LNHDA, CDR2 SQIVND (reference sequence). V shed 5 bases and J shed 7 bases, with 20 bases lying between them.